This TCR beta chain was identified in a study of blood T cell repertoires in COVID-19. This CDR3 is built from 16 residues. V lost 7 bases to trimming and J lost 1 base; unmatched junction nucleotides: 11. CDR1 and CDR2 from the germline V gene are MDHEN and SYDVKM. Per the study methods: From reference gene primer amplification, estimates of nucleated cell counts were derived. Using immunoSEQ multiplex PCR, the repertoire was profiled, and TCRdb retains in-frame clones only, with some absent. V, J and clone size are those of that table, while D and trimming were read from the DNA. This table has approximately 130,000 clones, roughly three quarters appearing once.

The genes are TRBV28 and TRBJ2-7, with 9 bases identical to TRBD1. The clonotype originates from a man aged 80 or over with acute or convalescent COVID-19. The sequencing sample was made of peripheral blood. The DNA of the CDR3 is TGTGCCAGCAACAGGGGGCTCTCCTTGATATCCTACGAGCAGTACTTC. Translated: CASNRGLSLISYEQYF.